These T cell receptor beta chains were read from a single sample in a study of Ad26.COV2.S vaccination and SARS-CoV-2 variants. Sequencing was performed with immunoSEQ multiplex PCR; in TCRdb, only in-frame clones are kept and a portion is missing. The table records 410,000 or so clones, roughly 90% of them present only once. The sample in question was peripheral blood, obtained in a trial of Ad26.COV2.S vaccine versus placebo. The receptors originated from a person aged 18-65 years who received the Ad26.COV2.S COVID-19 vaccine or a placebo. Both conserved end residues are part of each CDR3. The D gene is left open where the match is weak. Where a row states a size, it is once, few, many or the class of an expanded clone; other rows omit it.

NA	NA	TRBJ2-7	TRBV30	CAWSVIRDEQYF	TGTGCCTGGAGTGTCATACGAGACGAGCAGTACTTC
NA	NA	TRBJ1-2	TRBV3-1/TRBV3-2	CASSQREGANYGYTF	TGTGCCAGCAGCCAACGGGAGGGAGCTAACTATGGCTACACCTTC
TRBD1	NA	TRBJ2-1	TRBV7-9	CASSLPFSGTGRSNEQFF	TGTGCCAGCAGCTTACCCTTTTCCGGGACAGGGAGGTCAAATGAGCAGTTCTTC
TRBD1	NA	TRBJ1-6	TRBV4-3	CASSQEQDRGSPLHF	TGCGCCAGCAGCCAAGAACAGGACAGGGGCTCACCCCTCCACTTT
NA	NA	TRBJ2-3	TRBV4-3	CASSQDGAQSTDTQYF	TGCGCCAGCAGCCAAGATGGCGCCCAGAGCACAGATACGCAGTATTTT
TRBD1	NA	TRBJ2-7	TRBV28	CASSLIGDRGSYEQYF	TGTGCCAGCAGTTTAATAGGGGACAGGGGCTCCTACGAGCAGTACTTC
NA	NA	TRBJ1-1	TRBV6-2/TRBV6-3	CASSYSRQSIMNTEAFF	TGTGCCAGCAGTTACTCTCGTCAGAGTATCATGAACACTGAAGCTTTCTTT
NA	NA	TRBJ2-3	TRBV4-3	CASSGTRAGDLTDTQYF	TGCGCCAGCAGCGGCACCAGGGCAGGGGATTTGACAGATACGCAGTATTTT
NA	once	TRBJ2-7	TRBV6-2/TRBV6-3	CASSYGRTLLWEQYF	TGTGCCAGCAGTTACGGTCGGACCTTGTTGTGGGAGCAGTACTTC
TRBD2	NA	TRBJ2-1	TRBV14	CASSSTSGSVYNEQFF	TGTGCCAGCAGCTCGACTAGCGGGAGTGTCTACAATGAGCAGTTCTTC
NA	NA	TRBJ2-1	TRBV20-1	CSAPRNEQFF	TGCAGTGCACCCCGAAATGAGCAGTTCTTC
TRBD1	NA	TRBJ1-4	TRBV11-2	CASRTAQGPRREKLFF	TGTGCCAGCAGAACAGCACAGGGGCCCCGCCGTGAAAAACTGTTTTTT
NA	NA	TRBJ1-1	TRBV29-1	CSVTWTATNTEAFF	TGCAGCGTAACCTGGACAGCGACGAACACTGAAGCTTTCTTT
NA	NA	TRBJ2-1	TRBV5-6	CASSFGPTPYNEQFF	TGTGCCAGCAGCTTTGGACCGACGCCCTACAATGAGCAGTTCTTC
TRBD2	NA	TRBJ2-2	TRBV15	CATSSPSSGRAPNTGELFF	TGTGCCACCAGCAGTCCCTCTAGCGGGAGGGCCCCGAACACCGGGGAGCTGTTTTTT
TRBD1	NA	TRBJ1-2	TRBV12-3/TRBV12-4	CASGAGGRGYTF	TGTGCCAGCGGAGCAGGGGGCCGGGGCTACACCTTC
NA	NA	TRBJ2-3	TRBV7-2	CASSLDSSDTQYF	TGTGCCAGCAGCTTAGACTCCTCAGATACGCAGTATTTT
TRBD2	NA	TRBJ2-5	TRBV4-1	CASSQTSGIAGAQYF	TGCGCCAGCAGCCAGACTAGCGGGATAGCAGGGGCCCAGTACTTC
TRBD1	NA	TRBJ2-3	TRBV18	CASSPWDRGLNTDTQYF	TGTGCCAGCTCACCTTGGGACAGGGGGCTTAACACAGATACGCAGTATTTT
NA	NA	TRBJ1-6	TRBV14	CASSQVTGLDSPLHF	TGTGCCAGCAGCCAAGTTACAGGGTTAGATTCACCCCTCCACTTT
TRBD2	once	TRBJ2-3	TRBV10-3	CAIREAGGPDTQYF	TGTGCCATCCGAGAAGCGGGAGGGCCAGATACGCAGTATTTT
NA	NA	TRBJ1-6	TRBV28	CASSLITGRGGYNSPLHF	TGTGCCAGCAGTTTAATCACAGGCAGAGGGGGGTATAATTCACCCCTCCACTTT
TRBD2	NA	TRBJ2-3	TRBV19	CASSREGLAGVPDTQYF	TGTGCCAGTAGTAGGGAGGGACTAGCGGGAGTCCCAGATACGCAGTATTTT
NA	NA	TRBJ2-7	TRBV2	CASSEGLVVGAEYF	TGTGCCAGCAGTGAAGGACTAGTTGTAGGTGCGGAGTACTTC
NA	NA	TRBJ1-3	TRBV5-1	CASSLGPSPGNTIYF	TGCGCCAGCAGCCTGGGCCCAAGCCCCGGGAACACCATATATTTT
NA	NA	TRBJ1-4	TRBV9	CASSVGRGVREKLFF	TGTGCCAGCAGCGTAGGTAGAGGGGTACGAGAAAAACTGTTTTTT
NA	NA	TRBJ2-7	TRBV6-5	CASSQQWGTSYEQYF	TGTGCCAGCAGTCAACAGTGGGGTACTAGCTACGAGCAGTACTTC
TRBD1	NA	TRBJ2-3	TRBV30	CAWSLLDRGFADTQYF	TGTGCCTGGAGTCTCTTGGACAGGGGGTTTGCAGATACGCAGTATTTT
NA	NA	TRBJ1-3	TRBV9	CASSVEGDSGNTIYF	TGTGCCAGCAGCGTAGAGGGCGACTCTGGAAACACCATATATTTT
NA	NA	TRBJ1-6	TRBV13	CASSAYRNSPLHF	TGTGCCAGCAGCGCCTATCGGAATTCACCCCTCCACTTT
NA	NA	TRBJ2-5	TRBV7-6	CASSLGGGRAGETQYF	TGTGCCAGCAGCTTAGGAGGCGGCAGGGCGGGGGAGACCCAGTACTTC
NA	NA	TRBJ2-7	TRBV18	CASSSQSEQYF	TGTGCCAGCTCATCCCAATCCGAGCAGTACTTC
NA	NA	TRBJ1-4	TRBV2	CASSAQGTGGEKLFF	TGTGCCAGCAGTGCTCAGGGAACCGGGGGAGAAAAACTGTTTTTT
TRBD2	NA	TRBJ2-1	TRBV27	CASSLLRTSELYNEQFF	TGTGCCAGCAGTTTACTTCGCACTAGCGAGTTATACAATGAGCAGTTCTTC
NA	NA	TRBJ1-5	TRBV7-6	CASSPTGPNQPQHF	TGTGCCAGCAGCCCAACCGGGCCCAATCAGCCCCAGCATTTT
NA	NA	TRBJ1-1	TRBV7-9	CASVGQNTEAFF	TGTGCCAGCGTGGGACAGAACACTGAAGCTTTCTTT
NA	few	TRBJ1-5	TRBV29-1	CSVVEGGGNQPQHF	TGCAGCGTTGTCGAGGGGGGAGGCAATCAGCCCCAGCATTTT
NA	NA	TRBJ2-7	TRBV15	CATSSRGTVRYEQYF	TGTGCCACCAGCTCTCGGGGGACAGTTCGCTACGAGCAGTACTTC
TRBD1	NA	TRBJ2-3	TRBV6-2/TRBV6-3	CASSPGTGQGTQYF	TGTGCCAGCAGCCCCGGGACAGGCCAGGGTACGCAGTATTTT
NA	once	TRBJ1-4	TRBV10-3	CAISVSGGANEKLFF	TGTGCCATCAGTGTATCGGGGGGAGCTAATGAAAAACTGTTTTTT
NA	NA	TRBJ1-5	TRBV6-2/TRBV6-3	CASSDTPHQPQHF	TGTGCCAGCAGTGACACCCCCCATCAGCCCCAGCATTTT
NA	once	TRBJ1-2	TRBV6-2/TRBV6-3	CASSLDRSYGYTF	TGTGCCAGCAGCCTCGACAGGAGCTATGGCTACACCTTC